Listed below are T cell receptor beta chains from one sample, sequenced in a study of shared clonotypes between healthy human individuals. Sequencing used immunoSEQ multiplex PCR; TCRdb keeps in-frame clones, though not all of them. The sample yields 2 million to 2.5 million clones, more than 90% seen once. The sample taken for sequencing was naive CD4+ T cells sorted from blood. These receptors were taken from a man aged 18 to 29 in good health. Both conserved end residues are part of each CDR3. Fields, in order: clone size, J gene, D gene, V gene, CDR3 protein, CDR3 DNA. A D gene is named only where the DNA matches it firmly. For some rows the clone size is stated as once, few or many, or as a class when expanded; others skip it.

. | TRBJ2-7 | . | TRBV28 | CASSFAGPKPYEQYF | TGTGCCAGCAGTTTCGCGGGCCCTAAGCCTTACGAGCAGTACTTC
. | TRBJ1-2 | TRBD1 | TRBV10-2 | CASSESSRTGSYGYTF | TGCGCCAGCAGTGAGTCGAGCCGGACAGGCAGCTATGGCTACACCTTC
once | TRBJ1-4 | . | TRBV28 | CASSKGQKLFF | TGTGCCAGCAGCAAGGGACAAAAACTGTTTTTT
. | TRBJ1-6 | . | TRBV2 | CASSEGGSRTTYNSPLHF | TGTGCCAGCAGTGAGGGCGGTTCCCGAACGACCTATAATTCACCCCTCCACTTT
. | TRBJ2-2 | TRBD2 | TRBV4-1 | CASASGGNTGELFF | TGCGCCAGTGCTAGCGGGGGGAACACCGGGGAGCTGTTTTTT
few | TRBJ1-6 | . | TRBV7-3 | CANVSPLHF | TGTGCCAATGTTTCACCCCTCCACTTT
. | TRBJ1-1 | . | TRBV12-2 | CASRLACGAPVLHTEAFF | TGTGCAAGTCGCTTAGCGTGTGGCGCCCCGGTGTTGCACACTGAAGCTTTCTTT
. | TRBJ2-3 | TRBD2 | TRBV7-3 | CASSFPKGLAAADTQYF | TGTGCCAGCAGCTTCCCGAAGGGACTAGCAGCAGCAGATACGCAGTATTTT
. | TRBJ1-1 | . | TRBV5-1 | CASRENTEAFF | TGCGCCAGCAGGGAGAACACTGAAGCTTTCTTT
. | TRBJ2-2 | TRBD1 | TRBV30 | CAWRWGTGSTGELFF | TGTGCCTGGAGGTGGGGGACAGGGTCCACCGGGGAGCTGTTTTTT
. | TRBJ1-1 | . | TRBV14 | CASSQVLGYGTEAFF | TGTGCCAGCAGCCAAGTGTTGGGGTACGGGACTGAAGCTTTCTTT
. | TRBJ1-1 | . | TRBV5-1 | CASSLDTRNTEAFF | TGCGCCAGCAGCTTGGATACCAGGAACACTGAAGCTTTCTTT
. | TRBJ1-6 | TRBD1 | TRBV6-5 | CASSHPGQLHSPLHF | TGTGCCAGCAGTCATCCGGGACAGTTACATTCACCCCTCCACTTT
. | TRBJ1-1 | . | TRBV11-2 | CASSVPYRDWVNTEAFF | TGTGCCAGCAGCGTGCCCTACCGGGACTGGGTGAACACTGAAGCTTTCTTT
. | TRBJ1-6 | . | TRBV27 | CASSSPGASPLHF | TGTGCCAGCAGTTCCCCGGGGGCCTCACCCCTCCACTTT
. | TRBJ1-2 | . | TRBV6-5 | CASSRGTNYGYTF | TGTGCCAGCTCCCGGGGGACTAACTATGGCTACACCTTC
. | TRBJ2-1 | TRBD2 | TRBV14 | CASSQGGGSYNEQFF | TGTGCCAGCAGCCAAGGCGGGGGGTCCTACAATGAGCAGTTCTTC
once | TRBJ2-5 | TRBD2 | TRBV4-2 | CASSRTSGGASETQYF | TGTGCCAGCAGCCGGACTAGCGGGGGGGCCTCAGAGACCCAGTACTTC